This record looks at one T cell receptor beta chain sequence and its context. Its cognate antigen is unknown. 13 Jbeta primers and 60 Vbeta primers were used for the PCR. Assay used: immunoSEQ multiplex PCR; TCRdb lists only in-frame clones, some missing. Its table lists some 140,000 clones. Per germline, CDR1 LNHDA and CDR2 SQIVND (reference sequence). The ends were cut back, 2 bases at V and 0 bases at J, with 11 bases in the middle. CDR3 length equals 15 residues. These data come from a study of cytomegalovirus exposure and HLA in healthy donors. Study-wide results and limits: CMV serostatus was the sole immune exposure information available. An analysis done earlier found most TCR beta V segments productive about 87% or about 30% of the time. Later analysis reportedly placed an Asian-associated ancestry cluster below the approximately 730-donor mean in N-insertions. According to reports, the classifier identified cytomegalovirus status with high specificity and sensitivity.

The chain combines TRBV19 with TRBJ2-7; perhaps TRBD1 as D (6 bases). Sequenced sample: PBMCs. This sequence originates from a woman aged 55-70 years in good health and CMV-seronegative. The CDR3 reads CASSIRQVSSYEQYF. As DNA, the CDR3 is TGTGCCAGTAGTATACGACAGGTGAGCTCCTACGAGCAGTACTTC.